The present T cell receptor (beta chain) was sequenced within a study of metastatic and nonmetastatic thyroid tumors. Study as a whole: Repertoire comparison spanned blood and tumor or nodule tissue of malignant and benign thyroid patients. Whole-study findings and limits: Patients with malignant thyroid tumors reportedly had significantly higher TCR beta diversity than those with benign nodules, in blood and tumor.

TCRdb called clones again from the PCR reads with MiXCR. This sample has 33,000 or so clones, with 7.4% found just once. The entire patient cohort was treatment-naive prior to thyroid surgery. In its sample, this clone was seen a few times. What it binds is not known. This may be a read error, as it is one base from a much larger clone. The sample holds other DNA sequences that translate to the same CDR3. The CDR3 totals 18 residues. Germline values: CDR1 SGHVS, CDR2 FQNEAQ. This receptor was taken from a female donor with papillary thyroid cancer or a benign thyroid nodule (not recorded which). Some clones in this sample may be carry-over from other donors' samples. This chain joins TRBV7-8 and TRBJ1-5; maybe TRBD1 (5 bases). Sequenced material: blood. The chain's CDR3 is CASSLGRAKILSNQPQHF. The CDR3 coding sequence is TGTGCCAGCAGTTTAGGCAGGGCAAAAATCCTTAGCAATCAGCCCCAGCATTTT.